The entry below gives a single T cell receptor beta chain sequence along with its context. This sample was taken from a study of blood T cell repertoires in COVID-19. As for the study in general: Material from acute and convalescent COVID-19 was sourced from the United States, Italy and Spain. PBMCs, B-cell-depleted T cells, or T cells provided the cDNA or gDNA that made up the material.

As processed by the authors: How many nucleated cells were present was estimated from reference gene primer amplification. Only in-frame clones appear in the TCRdb table, and some are missing; sequencing was by immunoSEQ multiplex PCR. The DNA gave D and trimming, while V, J and clone size come from that table. Of about 230,000 clones listed, 65% to 90% are singletons. CDR1 is MDHEN and CDR2 is SYDVKM in the germline V gene. CDR3 length: 13 amino acids. After removal of 10 bases from V and 7 bases from J, the junction contained 10 bases not matched to a gene. The sequence derives from a woman in her forties or fifties with acute or convalescent COVID-19. The sample comprised peripheral blood. The rearrangement joins TRBV28 to TRBJ1-2; 9 nucleotides match TRBD1. The CDR3 is CAIARDRVAGYTF. The CDR3 DNA reads TGTGCCATAGCGAGGGACAGGGTCGCTGGCTACACCTTC.